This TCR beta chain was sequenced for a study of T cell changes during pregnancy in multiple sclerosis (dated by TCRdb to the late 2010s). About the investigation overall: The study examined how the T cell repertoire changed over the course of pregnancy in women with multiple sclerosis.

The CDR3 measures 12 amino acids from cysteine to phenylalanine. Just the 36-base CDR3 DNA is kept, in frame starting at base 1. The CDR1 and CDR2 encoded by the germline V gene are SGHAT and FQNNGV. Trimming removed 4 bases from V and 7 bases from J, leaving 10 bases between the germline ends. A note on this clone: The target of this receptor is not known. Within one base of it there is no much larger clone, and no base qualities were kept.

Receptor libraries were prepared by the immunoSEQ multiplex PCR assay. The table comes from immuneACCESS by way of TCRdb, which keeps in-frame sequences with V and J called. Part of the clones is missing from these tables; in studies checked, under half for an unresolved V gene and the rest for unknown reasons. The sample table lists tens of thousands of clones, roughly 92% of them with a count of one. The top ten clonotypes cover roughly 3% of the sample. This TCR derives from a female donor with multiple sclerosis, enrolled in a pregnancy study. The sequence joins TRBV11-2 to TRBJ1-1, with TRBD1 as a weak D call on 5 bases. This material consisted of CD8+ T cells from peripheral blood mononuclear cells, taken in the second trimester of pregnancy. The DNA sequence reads TGTGCCAGCAGCTCCGGGGGGGGTGAAGCTTTCTTT. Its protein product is CASSSGGGEAFF.